Below are 24 T cell receptor beta chains sequenced from a single sample in a study of shared clonotypes between healthy human individuals. Clones were sequenced by immunoSEQ multiplex PCR, and TCRdb holds only the in-frame ones, with some missing. The sample yields some 470,000 clones, 76% seen once. Sequenced material: PBMCs. The receptors originated from a woman aged 40 to 50 in good health. Some clones in this sample may be carry-over from other donors' samples.

Regarding this clone: A read error likely explains this, since a far larger clone differs by one base. The chain recombines TRBV2 with TRBJ1-1; D is ambiguous. Per germline, CDR1 SNHLY and CDR2 FYNNEI. This CDR3 has 14 residues. CDR3 nucleotides: TGTGCCAGCAGTGTGTGGGGTATGAACACTGGAGCTTTCTTT. It encodes CASSVWGMNTGAFF.

The chain uses TRBV2 and TRBJ2-1; no firm D call. In germline, CDR1 is SNHLY, CDR2 FYNNEI. The CDR3 spans 14 residues. The V end was cut by 6 bases, the J end by 4 bases, with 13 bases between. Here the CDR3 DNA reads TGTGCCAGCAGCGATCTTAGACATTACAATGAGCAGTTCTTC. Translating gives CASSDLRHYNEQFF.

This clone was observed once. The chain carries TRBV10-3 and TRBJ1-5, with 7 bases fitting TRBD1. The V segment lost 0 bases and the J segment 5 bases; nucleotides outside the gene matches: 10. The V gene's germline CDR1 is ENHRY and CDR2 SYGVKD. The CDR3 has 17 amino acids. The chain's CDR3 is CAISESLVGQNDQPQHF. The CDR3 nucleotides are TGTGCCATCAGTGAGTCGTTAGTGGGACAGAACGATCAGCCCCAGCATTTT.

In its sample, this clone was seen many times. The V and J genes are TRBV27 and TRBJ1-1, with a weak D call TRBD1 (5 bases). Trimming took 1 base from V and 4 from J, leaving 16 bases between them. CDR3 length equals 16 residues. Germline V gene lookup returns CDR1 MNHEY and CDR2 SMNVEV (reference sequence). As DNA, the CDR3 is TGTGCCAGCAGTTTATTCGGGGCCCAGGTAGGCACTGAAGCTTTCTTT. As protein: CASSLFGAQVGTEAFF.

This clone has ten or more counts. The chain combines TRBV7-9 with TRBJ2-4; 8 nucleotides match TRBD1. This CDR3 region has 14 residues. V gave up 4 bases and J gave up 8 bases; unmatched junction bases: 7. Germline CDR1 reads SEHNR; CDR2 reads FQNEAQ (reference sequence). The CDR3 sequence: CASSSDRGGDIQYF. The CDR3 nucleotides are TGTGCCAGCAGCTCAGACAGGGGCGGTGACATTCAGTACTTC.

The rearrangement joins TRBV9 to TRBJ2-1, with D perhaps TRBD1 (5 bases). Trimming pared 7 bases from V and 7 bases from J, leaving 21 bases between. The CDR3 has 15 amino acids. CDR1 is SGDLS, CDR2 YYNGEE, per germline. CDR3 nucleotides: TGTGCCAGCCAGCGTTGGGGAAGTGGGGCAAATGAGCAGTTCTTC. This gives the protein CASQRWGSGANEQFF. The full variable domain, in which reference TRBV9 and TRBJ2-1 provide the parts outside the CDR3, is DSGVTQTPKHLITATGQRVTLRCSPRSGDLSVYWYQQSLDQGLQFLIQYYNGEERAKGNILERFSAQQFPDLHSELNLSSLELGDSALYFCASQRWGSGANEQFFGPGTRLTVL.

The chain uses TRBV19 and TRBJ2-1; 8 positions agree with TRBD2. The CDR3 is 15 amino acids. From germline, CDR1 is LNHDA and CDR2 SQIVND (reference sequence). Trimming removed 6 bases from V and 1 base from J; junction bases left unmatched: 5. In nucleotides, the CDR3 is TGTGCCAGTAGGGTTAGCGGGGATTCCTACAATGAGCAGTTCTTC. This gives the protein CASRVSGDSYNEQFF.

The J gene is TRBJ2-3, the V gene TRBV15, with D perhaps being TRBD1 or TRBD2 (5 bases each). Germline V gives CDR1 LNHNV, CDR2 YYDKDF (reference sequence). The CDR3 is 17 residues long. V lost 3 bases, J lost 2 bases, and 18 bases lay in between. This CDR3 is CATSRGTGQETTDTQYF. CDR3 sequence (DNA): TGTGCCACCAGCAGGGGAACGGGGCAGGAGACCACAGATACGCAGTATTTT. The whole variable domain, remainder taken from reference TRBV15 and TRBJ2-3, is DAMVIQNPRYQVTQFGKPVTLSCSQTLNHNVMYWYQQKSSQAPKLLFHYYDKDFNNEADTPDNFQSRRPNTSFCFLDIRSPGLGDTAMYLCATSRGTGQETTDTQYFGPGTRLTVL.

The J gene is TRBJ2-7, the V gene TRBV2; D is possibly TRBD1 (5 bases). CDR3 size: 12 residues. In germline, CDR1 is SNHLY, CDR2 FYNNEI. V shed 11 bases and J shed 7 bases, with 18 bases lying between them. CDR3 loop: CASRHRLAEQYF. The DNA for the CDR3 is TGTGCCTCCCGGCACAGGTTGGCGGAGCAGTACTTC. Variable domain in full (rest from reference TRBV2 and TRBJ2-7): EPEVTQTPSHQVTQMGQEVILRCVPISNHLYFYWYRQILGQKVEFLVSFYNNEISEKSEIFDDQFSVERPDGSNFTLKIRSTKLEDSAMYFCASRHRLAEQYFGPGTRLTVT.

V and J are TRBV7-2 and TRBJ2-2, with TRBD2 identical over 12 bases. The ends lost 5 bases at V and 3 bases at J; junction bases unmatched: 1. The CDR3 runs 15 residues. CDR1 and CDR2 from the germline V gene are SGHTA and FQGNSA. The chain's CDR3 is CASSRLAGDTGELFF. The CDR3 DNA sequence: TGTGCCAGCAGCCGACTAGCGGGAGACACCGGGGAGCTGTTTTTT.

The chain employs TRBV10-3 and TRBJ2-7; 11 bases align to TRBD2. Per germline, CDR1 ENHRY and CDR2 SYGVKD. CDR3 length: 15 residues. J was trimmed by 4 bases and V by 6 bases; bases with no gene match: 8. The CDR3 bases are TGTGCCATCAGAGAGGGACTAGCGGAGTTTTACGAGCAGTACTTC. Residues: CAIREGLAEFYEQYF.

This clone was seen once. The V gene is TRBV25-1, the J gene TRBJ1-2, with D possibly being TRBD1 (6 bases). Per germline, CDR1 MGHDK and CDR2 SYGVNS. V dropped 2 bases and J dropped 6 bases, with 16 bases sitting between them. The CDR3 is 15 amino acids. Here the CDR3 reads CASSERGQPGDGYTF. As DNA, the CDR3 is TGTGCCAGCAGTGAAAGAGGACAGCCGGGGGATGGCTACACCTTC.

The rearrangement joins TRBV5-1 to TRBJ2-7; perhaps TRBD2 as D (6 bases). This CDR3 contains 15 residues. V was cut by 0 bases and J by 3 bases, with 13 bases left in between. Germline CDR1 is SGHRS and CDR2 is YFSETQ. The CDR3 sequence: CASSLVPGAVYEQYF. The CDR3 region has the DNA TGCGCCAGCAGCTTGGTTCCGGGAGCCGTCTACGAGCAGTACTTC.

Concerning this clone: A far larger clone is one base from this, pointing to a likely read error. Other DNA sequences in the sample encode the same CDR3. The rearrangement joins TRBV30 to TRBJ2-6, with D possibly TRBD1 on 5 matching bases. Germline lookup yields CDR1 GTSNPN and CDR2 SVGIG (reference sequence). The CDR3 is 13 amino acids. The CDR3 is CAWSFGGANVLTF. The CDR3 bases are TGTGCCTGGAGTTTTGGTGGGGCCAACGTCCTAACTTTC.

The sample holds one count of this clone. The chain is built from TRBV28 and TRBJ1-1; no clear D gene. CDR3 length equals 14 residues. Per the germline V gene, CDR1 is MDHEN and CDR2 is SYDVKM. V was trimmed by 3 bases and J by 1 base, leaving 9 bases between them. The CDR3 coding sequence is TGTGCCAGCAGTTTGGCTGGTCCGAACACTGAAGCTTTCTTT. It is translated as CASSLAGPNTEAFF.

This chain links TRBV9 with TRBJ2-3; D is undetermined. Germline V gene sequence: CDR1 SGDLS, CDR2 YYNGEE. V was cut by 0 bases and J by 6 bases, with 11 bases left in between. This CDR3 region has 14 residues. The CDR3 here is CASSVAGPADTQYF. CDR3 DNA sequence: TGTGCCAGCAGCGTAGCTGGCCCGGCGGATACGCAGTATTTT.

CDR3 protein: CAWAKGTGRSLYGYTF. For the CDR3, the DNA is TGTGCCTGGGCTAAGGGGACAGGTCGCTCCCTCTATGGCTACACCTTC. This rearrangement joins TRBV30 to TRBJ1-2, with 8 bases fitting TRBD1. Trimming cost V 5 bases and J 4 bases; bases outside gene matches: 15. Germline loops: CDR1 GTSNPN, CDR2 SVGIG (reference sequence). This CDR3 contains 16 residues.

The chain links TRBV11-3 to TRBJ2-7; 11 nucleotides align to TRBD2. J was trimmed by 6 bases and V by 5 bases; bases with no gene match: 3. CDR3 length: 13 residues. Per the germline V gene, CDR1 is SGHNT and CDR2 is YENEEA. The CDR3 nucleotides are TGTGCCAGCAGCACTAGCGGGAGAGGCGAGCAGTACTTC. It is translated as CASSTSGRGEQYF.

DNA of the CDR3: TGTGCCAGTAGTATCGGGGGGCCGTACACCGGGGAGCTGTTTTTT. The encoded protein is CASSIGGPYTGELFF. V usage is TRBV19 and J usage is TRBJ2-2; tentative D call: TRBD2 (7 bases). Trimming removed 3 bases at V and 3 bases at J, with 11 bases between. CDR1 LNHDA and CDR2 SQIVND come from the germline V gene (reference sequence). The length of the CDR3 is 15 residues.

The V and J genes are TRBV30 and TRBJ2-1, with D possibly matching TRBD1 (5 bases). The length of the CDR3 is 15 residues. Germline V gene data show CDR1 as GTSNPN and CDR2 as SVGIG (reference sequence). With 1 base removed from V and 7 bases from J, the gap between germline ends came to 17 bases. The CDR3: CAWSATLGAPNEQFF. Here the CDR3 DNA reads TGTGCCTGGAGTGCCACGCTAGGGGCCCCTAATGAGCAGTTCTTC.

V and J are TRBV11-2 and TRBJ2-7; TRBD1 matches at 7 bases. The CDR3 consists of 16 residues. The ends lost 5 bases at V and 2 bases at J; junction bases unmatched: 12. The germline CDR1 and CDR2 sequences are SGHAT and FQNNGV. CDR3 DNA: TGTGCCAGCAGCGAGAGGTGGACAGGATTACCCTACGAGCAGTACTTC. Amino acid sequence: CASSERWTGLPYEQYF. The full variable domain, with the rest looked up from reference TRBV11-2 and TRBJ2-7, is EAGVAQSPRYKIIEKRQSVAFWCNPISGHATLYWYQQILGQGPKLLIQFQNNGVVDDSQLPKDRFSAERLKGVDSTLKIQPAKLEDSAVYLCASSERWTGLPYEQYFGPGTRLTVT.

This CDR3 reads CASSLGPQRGQDTQYF. The CDR3 DNA follows: TGTGCCAGCAGCTTAGGGCCCCAAAGGGGGCAAGATACGCAGTATTTT. The chain recombines TRBV7-6 with TRBJ2-3; 7 bases agree with TRBD1. The germline gives CDR1 SGHVS, CDR2 FNYEAQ. The CDR3 loop spans 16 amino acids. The junction had 9 bases not matched to a gene; V was cut back by 1 base and J by 5 bases. The full variable domain, in which reference TRBV7-6 and TRBJ2-3 provide the parts outside the CDR3, is GAGVSQSPRYKVTKRGQDVALRCDPISGHVSLYWYRQALGQGPEFLTYFNYEAQQDKSGLPNDRFSAERPEGSISTLTIQRTEQRDSAMYRCASSLGPQRGQDTQYFGPGTRLTVL.

This clone turned up a few times. The gene calls are TRBV28 and TRBJ1-3; D remains unclear. CDR3 length: 15 residues. Between the trimmed V and J ends, which lost 2 bases and 0 bases, there was a span of 8 bases. From germline, CDR1 is MDHEN and CDR2 SYDVKM. This chain's CDR3 is CASSLPHSSGNTIYF. CDR3 sequence (DNA): TGTGCCAGCAGTTTACCCCACAGCTCTGGAAACACCATATATTTT.

V gene TRBV6-5 combines with J gene TRBJ2-1, with TRBD2 identical over 12 bases. The CDR3 spans 15 residues. The V gene end was trimmed by 7 bases and the J gene end by 7 bases; junction bases not matched to a gene: 8. Germline lookup yields CDR1 MNHEY and CDR2 SVGAGI. CDR3 residues: CASTLLAGGPNEQFF. CDR3 nucleotide sequence: TGTGCCAGCACTCTCCTAGCGGGAGGGCCGAATGAGCAGTTCTTC.